These T cell receptor beta chains were read from a single sample in a study of vaccination and CD4 T cells after COVID-19. TCRdb redid the calling of the PCR reads with MiXCR, one entry per CDR3 protein. Here the sample spans around 25,000 distinct CDR3 sequences, 30% being singletons. Their target antigens are unknown. The sequencing here drew on CD4+ T cells from blood, cultured in vitro, taken about 7 months after SARS-CoV-2 vaccination. These receptors originate from a human donor who had recovered from COVID-19. Both conserved end residues are part of each CDR3. Fields, in order: clone size, J gene, V gene, D gene, CDR3 DNA, CDR3 protein. The D gene is left open where the match is weak. Where a row states a size, it is once, few, many or the class of an expanded clone; other rows omit it.

clone_size: .; j_call: TRBJ2-7; v_call: TRBV7-2; d_call: TRBD1; cdr3_nt: TGTGCCAGCAGCTTAGACCAGGGGGCGTACGAGCAGTACTTC; cdr3_aa: CASSLDQGAYEQYF
clone_size: .; j_call: TRBJ2-1; v_call: TRBV20-1; d_call: .; cdr3_nt: TGCAGTGCAACAGCCTACAATGAGCAGTTCTTC; cdr3_aa: CSATAYNEQFF
clone_size: .; j_call: TRBJ1-1; v_call: TRBV6-5; d_call: .; cdr3_nt: TGTGCCAGCAGTTTCTCAGGGGCCCCTGAAGCTTTCTTT; cdr3_aa: CASSFSGAPEAFF
clone_size: .; j_call: TRBJ2-3; v_call: TRBV7-9; d_call: TRBD2; cdr3_nt: TGTGCCAGCAGCTTAAAGAGGTTCGGAGCGGGAGTTCTAGATACGCAGTATTTT; cdr3_aa: CASSLKRFGAGVLDTQYF
clone_size: .; j_call: TRBJ2-3; v_call: TRBV28; d_call: TRBD2; cdr3_nt: TGTGCCAGCAGTCAAAGCGGGACTGCTGGCACAGATACGCAGTATTTT; cdr3_aa: CASSQSGTAGTDTQYF
clone_size: few; j_call: TRBJ2-1; v_call: TRBV20-1; d_call: .; cdr3_nt: TGCAGTGCTACGGGGGCCCACTACAATGAGCAGTTCTTC; cdr3_aa: CSATGAHYNEQFF
clone_size: few; j_call: TRBJ2-1; v_call: TRBV6-5; d_call: TRBD2; cdr3_nt: TGTGCCAGCAGTTACTCGATTTCGACTAGCGGGACCAATGAGCAGTTCTTC; cdr3_aa: CASSYSISTSGTNEQFF
clone_size: .; j_call: TRBJ1-2; v_call: TRBV20-1; d_call: TRBD1; cdr3_nt: TGCAGTGCTGCTCCCGGGGGGACAGCGGGCGGCTACACCTTC; cdr3_aa: CSAAPGGTAGGYTF
clone_size: few; j_call: TRBJ2-5; v_call: TRBV20-1; d_call: TRBD2; cdr3_nt: TGCAGTGCTAGACTAGCGGGACGCGGAGGGGAGACCCAGTACTTC; cdr3_aa: CSARLAGRGGETQYF
clone_size: few; j_call: TRBJ2-5; v_call: TRBV5-8; d_call: .; cdr3_nt: TGTGCCAGCAGCTTTTATGGGACCCAGTACTTC; cdr3_aa: CASSFYGTQYF
clone_size: .; j_call: TRBJ2-1; v_call: TRBV7-8; d_call: .; cdr3_nt: TGTGCCAGCAGCTTAGCAGTGCAGGGAGAGCAGTTCTTC; cdr3_aa: CASSLAVQGEQFF
clone_size: .; j_call: TRBJ1-5; v_call: TRBV5-1; d_call: .; cdr3_nt: TGCGCCAGCAGCTTGTTGGGAAGGGTCGATCAGCCCCAGCATTTT; cdr3_aa: CASSLLGRVDQPQHF
clone_size: .; j_call: TRBJ1-2; v_call: TRBV10-3; d_call: .; cdr3_nt: TGTGCCATCAGTGGTAAAGGGGAAGGCTACACCTTC; cdr3_aa: CAISGKGEGYTF
clone_size: .; j_call: TRBJ2-5; v_call: TRBV7-9; d_call: .; cdr3_nt: TGTGCCAGCAGCCCCTACCCTGGAGGCGGGCAAGAGACCCAGTACTTC; cdr3_aa: CASSPYPGGGQETQYF